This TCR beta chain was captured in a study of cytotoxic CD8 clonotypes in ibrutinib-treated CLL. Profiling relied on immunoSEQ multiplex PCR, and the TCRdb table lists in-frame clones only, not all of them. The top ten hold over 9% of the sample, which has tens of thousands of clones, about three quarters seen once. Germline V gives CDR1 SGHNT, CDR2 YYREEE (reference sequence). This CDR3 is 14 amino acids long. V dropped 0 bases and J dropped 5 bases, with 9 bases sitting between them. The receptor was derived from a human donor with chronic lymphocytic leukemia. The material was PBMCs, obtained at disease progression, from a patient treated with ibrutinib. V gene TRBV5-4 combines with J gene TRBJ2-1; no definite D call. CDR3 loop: CASSLVGSHNEQFF. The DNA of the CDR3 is TGTGCCAGCAGCTTGGTCGGGTCCCACAATGAGCAGTTCTTC.